These 30 T cell receptor beta chains were all obtained from the same sample, sequenced in a study of identical twins. TCRdb processed the 5' RACE reads anew with MiXCR; each CDR3 protein has one entry. The sample has 1.5 million to 2 million distinct CDR3 sequences; roughly 35% are singletons. The sequenced sample was cord blood. Receptors were obtained from a newborn girl in good health.

The chain recombines TRBV4-1 with TRBJ2-1; D is perhaps TRBD2 (5 bases). The germline V and J ends were trimmed by 0 bases and 0 bases, with 9 bases remaining between them. This CDR3 region has 16 residues. Germline-derived CDR1 and CDR2 are MGHRA and YSYEKL. The CDR3 reads CASSQETGNSYNEQFF. CDR3 DNA sequence: TGCGCCAGCAGCCAAGAGACCGGGAACTCCTACAATGAGCAGTTCTTC.

The J gene is TRBJ1-1, the V gene TRBV3-1; D might be TRBD1 (5 bases). Between the trimmed V and J ends, which lost 0 bases and 5 bases, there was a span of 16 bases. Germline CDR1 LGHDT, CDR2 YNNKEL (reference sequence). The CDR3 has 16 residues. The DNA of the CDR3 is TGTGCCAGCAGCCAAGATGCCGGGCAGGGAGGGACTGAAGCTTTCTTT. Protein: CASSQDAGQGGTEAFF.

Comments on this clonotype: This may be a read error, as it is one base from a much larger clone. The CDR3 loop is CASSQGVAGSSYNEQIF. The CDR3 nucleotides are TGTGCCAGCAGCCAAGGAGTAGCGGGGAGCTCCTACAATGAGCAGATCTTC. V is TRBV4-2 and J is TRBJ2-1; 8 nucleotides match TRBD2. The germline V gene has CDR1 LGHNA and CDR2 YNFKEQ. The CDR3 is made up of 17 amino acids.

The V and J genes are TRBV12-3 or TRBV12-4 and TRBJ2-1, with D perhaps matching TRBD1 or TRBD2 (5 bases each). The J call could be wrong; TRBJ2-7 is a better fit for the DNA end. This CDR3 contains 14 residues. The CDR3 here is CASSYGGGSNEQYF. CDR3 DNA: TGTGCCAGCAGTTATGGTGGGGGAAGCAATGAGCAGTACTTC.

The sample holds a few counts of this clonotype. V usage is TRBV6-1 and J usage is TRBJ2-7; D uncertain. V shed 5 bases and J shed 0 bases, with 17 bases lying between them. CDR1 is MNHNS, CDR2 SASEGT, per germline. The CDR3 consists of 16 residues. For the CDR3, the DNA is TGTGCCAGCAGTCAAACGACGTCCAGCATCTCCTACGAGCAGTACTTC. Protein product: CASSQTTSSISYEQYF.

This clonotype turned up a few times. The genes are TRBV7-9 and TRBJ2-3; D is unresolved. The V end was cut by 7 bases, the J end by 2 bases, with 22 bases between. CDR3 length: 17 residues. Per germline, CDR1 SEHNR and CDR2 FQNEAQ (reference sequence). As DNA, the CDR3 is TGTGCCAGCACTCGACGATGGGCCGCGTCTAACACAGATACGCAGTATTTT. Translation: CASTRRWAASNTDTQYF.

This clonotype came up a few times. The chain employs TRBV20-1 and TRBJ1-1, with D unclear. V was cut by 1 base and J by 0 bases, with 9 bases left in between. The germline V gene has CDR1 DFQATT and CDR2 SNEGSKA (reference sequence). This CDR3 is 14 amino acids long. The DNA for the CDR3 is TGCAGTGCTAGAGCGGGCAGTTTGAACACTGAAGCTTTCTTT. Its translation is CSARAGSLNTEAFF.

The chain employs TRBV28 and TRBJ1-2; D not resolved. Trimming shortened V by 7 bases and J by 1 base, and 13 bases separated the two germline ends. The CDR3 consists of 14 residues. CDR1 is MDHEN, CDR2 SYDVKM, per germline. The DNA of the CDR3 is TGTGCCAGCACCCCTATGGGTATTAACTATGGCTACACCTTC. This sequence encodes CASTPMGINYGYTF.

This clonotype was detected a few times. The chain recombines TRBV6-6 with TRBJ2-3, with TRBD2 matching 7 bases. The junction had 4 bases not matched to a gene; V was cut back by 2 bases and J by 2 bases. The CDR3 is 15 residues long. Germline lookup yields CDR1 MNHNY and CDR2 SVGAGI (reference sequence). CDR3 sequence reads: CASSYASGYTDTQYF. As DNA, the CDR3 is TGTGCCAGCAGTTACGCTAGCGGATACACAGATACGCAGTATTTT.

This clonotype was seen at least ten times. The chain uses TRBV27 and TRBJ2-7, with D tentatively TRBD2 (6 bases). Trimming cost V 2 bases and J 3 bases, with 11 bases left between them. The CDR3 is 14 residues long. Germline-derived CDR1 and CDR2 are MNHEY and SMNVEV (reference sequence). CDR3 amino acids: CASSLKAGVYEQYF. The CDR3 DNA reads TGTGCCAGCAGTTTAAAAGCGGGCGTCTACGAGCAGTACTTC.

This rearrangement joins TRBV7-8 to TRBJ2-1, with a weak D call TRBD1 (5 bases). V lost 2 bases and J lost 4, with 9 bases in between. Germline V gene data show CDR1 as SGHVS and CDR2 as FQNEAQ. The CDR3 loop spans 14 amino acids. CDR3 in amino acids: CASSLSRAYNEQFF. In DNA form, the CDR3 reads TGTGCCAGCAGCTTAAGCAGGGCATACAATGAGCAGTTCTTC.

This clonotype was counted only a few times. V is TRBV4-1 and J is TRBJ2-7; TRBD2 aligns across 7 bases. Germline lookup yields CDR1 MGHRA and CDR2 YSYEKL. This CDR3 region has 15 residues. With V trimmed by 3 bases and J by 7 bases, 12 bases remained unmatched. The CDR3 DNA is TGCGCCAGCAGCCAGTCCAGCGGGATGGTCAATGAGCAGTACTTC. It yields the protein CASSQSSGMVNEQYF.

This clonotype was counted a single time. The chain couples TRBV20-1 to TRBJ2-5; 7 nucleotides agree with TRBD1. The germline V gene encodes CDR1 DFQATT and CDR2 SNEGSKA (reference sequence). The V gene end was trimmed by 6 bases and the J gene end by 1 base; junction bases not matched to a gene: 11. The CDR3 is 15 residues long. Here the CDR3 reads CSASLGGRLQETQYF. The CDR3 nucleotides read TGCAGTGCATCATTAGGGGGCAGGCTCCAAGAGACCCAGTACTTC.

The chain employs TRBV12-3 or TRBV12-4 and TRBJ1-2; D remains unclear. The CDR3 spans 18 residues. V lost 3 bases, J lost 0 bases, and 20 bases lay in between. For the CDR3, the DNA is TGTGCCAGCAGTTTTAAGGGCCTCGGGAGCCAACCTAACTATGGCTACACCTTC. The encoded protein is CASSFKGLGSQPNYGYTF.

This clonotype occurred a few times. The J gene is TRBJ1-6, the V gene TRBV10-3; 10 bases line up with TRBD1. V shed 2 bases, J shed 10 bases, and the junction held 2 bases outside the gene matches. The germline V gene has CDR1 ENHRY and CDR2 SYGVKD. The CDR3 length is 14 residues. The CDR3, as DNA: TGTGCCATCAGTGAGGTGGGACAGGGGTCACCCCTCCACTTT. Residues: CAISEVGQGSPLHF.

V and J are TRBV20-1 and TRBJ2-3; 8 nucleotides line up with TRBD1. The V segment lost 1 base and the J segment 5 bases; nucleotides outside the gene matches: 5. The CDR3 spans 14 residues. Germline V gives CDR1 DFQATT, CDR2 SNEGSKA (reference sequence). DNA for the CDR3: TGCAGTGCTAGAGGGTGGGGGACAGGAGATACGCAGTATTTT. This translates into CSARGWGTGDTQYF.

Only a few counts were recorded for this clonotype. The chain links TRBV5-1 to TRBJ2-7; the match to TRBD2 covers 8 bases. This CDR3 contains 15 residues. J lost 0 bases, V lost 4 bases, and 6 bases had no gene match. The germline gives CDR1 SGHRS, CDR2 YFSETQ. The CDR3 loop reads CASSRQSGSSYEQYF. CDR3 DNA: TGCGCCAGCAGCCGACAAAGCGGGAGCTCCTACGAGCAGTACTTC.

This clonotype turned up a few times. The rearrangement joins TRBV7-9 to TRBJ1-2; possibly TRBD1 for D (6 bases). CDR1 SEHNR and CDR2 FQNEAQ come from the germline V gene (reference sequence). There are 14 residues in the CDR3. Trimming stripped 0 bases from V and 5 bases from J, with 10 bases between. The CDR3 bases are TGTGCCAGCAGCTTAGCGTGGCAGGGGTATGGCTACACCTTC. This encodes CASSLAWQGYGYTF.

The chain couples TRBV24-1 to TRBJ2-1, with D perhaps matching TRBD2 (7 bases). The CDR3 contains 17 residues. The germline V and J ends were trimmed by 4 bases and 1 base, with 16 bases remaining between them. Looked up from germline, CDR1 is KGHDR and CDR2 is SFDVKD. The CDR3 loop reads CATSEGGGPSSYNEQFF. CDR3 bases: TGTGCCACCAGTGAAGGGGGGGGGCCCTCATCCTACAATGAGCAGTTCTTC.

The gene calls are TRBV10-3 and TRBJ2-1, with no clear D. From germline, CDR1 is ENHRY and CDR2 SYGVKD. The CDR3 consists of 14 residues. V lost 0 bases and J 6 bases, leaving 9 bases between the germline ends. The DNA for the CDR3 is TGTGCCATCAGTGAGTCATTAGTCGGCAATGAGCAGTTCTTC. Its translation is CAISESLVGNEQFF.

This chain joins TRBV19 and TRBJ2-5; a weak D match, TRBD1 (5 bases). Per germline, CDR1 LNHDA and CDR2 SQIVND (reference sequence). CDR3 length: 16 residues. Between the trimmed V and J ends, which lost 0 bases and 11 bases, there was a span of 22 bases. The CDR3 loop reads CASSIESRQSLNEQYF. The CDR3 DNA sequence: TGTGCCAGTAGTATAGAATCGAGACAGTCCCTCAATGAGCAGTACTTC.

DNA for the CDR3: TGTGCCAGCAGCTTAGGACAGGGTTTATCGGTGGATACGCAGTATTTT. This codes for CASSLGQGLSVDTQYF. The chain joins TRBV11-1 to TRBJ2-3, with 7 bases aligning to TRBD1. The CDR3 is 16 amino acids. From germline, CDR1 is SGHAT and CDR2 FQDESV (reference sequence). V dropped 1 base and J dropped 6; count of bases not matched to a gene: 10.

Regarding this clonotype: At one end the junction does not follow the germline gene, possibly because of a read error. This chain connects TRBV5-5 to TRBJ1-5; no clear D. The germline gives CDR1 SGHKS, CDR2 YYEKEE (reference sequence). This CDR3 comprises 16 residues. The CDR3: CASSFSGSTSSQPQHF. CDR3 DNA: TGTGCCAGCAGCTTTTCGGGGAGCACCAGCAGTCAGCCCCAGCATTTT.

This chain joins TRBV29-1 and TRBJ1-5; 12 bases align to TRBD1. The CDR3 covers 14 residues. Germline trimming cut 6 bases from V and 2 bases from J; bases unmatched to any gene: 2. Per germline, CDR1 SQVTM and CDR2 ANQGSEA. CDR3 nucleotides: TGCAGCGTACGGGACAGGGGGCGCAATCAGCCCCAGCATTTT. Protein product: CSVRDRGRNQPQHF.

This clonotype was picked up a small number of times. V gene TRBV6-6 combines with J gene TRBJ2-7; D call uncertain. The CDR3 extends over 14 amino acids. Per germline, CDR1 MNHNY and CDR2 SVGAGI (reference sequence). V was clipped by 2 bases and J by 0 bases, with 8 bases between them. Here the CDR3 DNA reads TGTGCCAGCAGTTACGATTCTAGCTCCTACGAGCAGTACTTC. Its protein is CASSYDSSSYEQYF.

The rearrangement links TRBV2 to TRBJ2-3; perhaps D is TRBD1 or TRBD2 (5 bases each). With 5 bases removed from V and 2 bases from J, the gap between germline ends came to 8 bases. The germline gives CDR1 SNHLY, CDR2 FYNNEI. The CDR3 extends over 13 amino acids. The CDR3 sequence: CASSWGITDTQYF. The CDR3 DNA reads as TGTGCCAGCAGTTGGGGGATCACAGATACGCAGTATTTT.

This clonotype was counted only a few times. The chain uses TRBV7-9 and TRBJ2-1; 7 bases are shared with TRBD2. CDR1 SEHNR and CDR2 FQNEAQ come from the germline V gene (reference sequence). Trimming at V came to 2 bases and at J to 4 bases, leaving 8 bases not matched to a gene. This CDR3 comprises 16 residues. CDR3 sequence reads: CASSLNSASGYNEQFF. The CDR3 DNA is TGTGCCAGCAGCTTAAATTCGGCTAGCGGATACAATGAGCAGTTCTTC.

This clonotype appeared a few times. This sequence joins TRBV20-1 and TRBJ2-7, with TRBD2 matching over 9 bases. Per germline, CDR1 DFQATT and CDR2 SNEGSKA (reference sequence). Losses at the gene ends were 1 base for V and 6 bases for J; bases not matched to a gene: 4. CDR3 length: 13 amino acids. The CDR3: CSARVSGRGEQYF. The CDR3 DNA sequence: TGCAGTGCTAGAGTTAGCGGGAGAGGCGAGCAGTACTTC.

CDR3 DNA: TGCGCCAGCAGCTTGGTACAGTCCAACTGCGAGCAGTACTTC. Its protein is CASSLVQSNCEQYF. The chain is built from TRBV5-1 and TRBJ2-7, with unresolved D. The CDR3 is made up of 14 amino acids. Germline CDR1 reads SGHRS; CDR2 reads YFSETQ. Trimming removed 0 bases from V and 6 bases from J, with 13 bases in between.

This clonotype was observed a few times. The V gene is TRBV3-1, the J gene TRBJ2-3, with D possibly TRBD2 on 5 matching bases. The CDR3 is made up of 15 amino acids. Germline assignment: CDR1 LGHDT and CDR2 YNNKEL (reference sequence). V was pared by 1 base and J by 5 bases, with 13 bases between. The CDR3 loop is CASSQGRTFGDTQYF. The CDR3 region has the DNA TGTGCCAGCAGCCAAGGGCGGACTTTCGGAGATACGCAGTATTTT.